Listed below are T cell receptor beta chains from one sample, sequenced in a study of T-cell memory formation after mild COVID-19. TCRdb analysed the 5' RACE reads with MiXCR anew, one entry per CDR3 protein. The sample carries just under 550,000 distinct CDR3 sequences, about 20% recorded once. Material: PBMCs or a T cell subset sorted from them (not recorded which). These TCRs come from an adult woman who had mild COVID-19 (a few samples of this study predate the infection). Cell type and time point are not known. The CDR3 runs from the conserved cysteine through the conserved F or W.

v_gene	j_gene	CDR3aa
TRBV7-9	TRBJ2-5	CASSLTSGRASETQYF
TRBV12-3/TRBV12-4	TRBJ1-3	CASSQGPGNTIYF
TRBV5-1	TRBJ1-1	CASSFGGSEAFF
TRBV5-6	TRBJ2-7	CASSTAGEQYF
TRBV7-8	TRBJ1-2	CASSLAAAGTGTYGYTF
TRBV5-1	TRBJ1-1	CASSLSGSLNTEAFF
TRBV24-1	TRBJ2-2	CATSVAGENTGELFF
TRBV3-1	TRBJ2-7	CASSRGTTPSYEQYF
TRBV12-3/TRBV12-4	TRBJ1-2	CASSINLGTAYGYTF
TRBV5-1	TRBJ2-1	CASSLAGTSFNEQFF
TRBV4-2	TRBJ2-1	CASSQDTHNEQFF
TRBV6-5	TRBJ1-1	CASSYSKEREAFF
TRBV6-5	TRBJ2-3	CASSHWTGGEDTQYF